These 28 T cell receptor beta chains originate from one sample sequenced in a study of OX40 agonist ivuxolimab in advanced cancers. Assay used: immunoSEQ multiplex PCR; TCRdb lists only in-frame clones, some missing. Found here are approximately 89,000 clones, around 90% of them singletons; the top ten hold approximately 0.3%. Sequences were derived from CD4+ or CD8+ T cells sorted from blood, sampled in a trial of the OX40 agonist ivuxolimab. The receptors were gathered from an adult with an advanced solid tumor such as melanoma, head and neck, liver or kidney cancer.

The gene calls are TRBV11-2 and TRBJ1-2, with 8 bases lining up with TRBD1. The CDR3 is 16 residues long. V shed 4 bases and J 0 bases; nucleotides not matched to a gene: 7. The germline V gene has CDR1 SGHAT and CDR2 FQNNGV. The CDR3 is CASSYTPQGANYGYTF. The DNA for the CDR3 is TGTGCCAGCAGCTACACCCCACAGGGGGCTAACTATGGCTACACCTTC.

CDR3: CASSYGTNYEQYF. In DNA, the CDR3 is TGTGCCAGTAGCTACGGGACGAACTACGAGCAGTACTTC. This chain links TRBV19 with TRBJ2-7, with D perhaps assigned TRBD1 or TRBD2 (5 bases each). The germline CDR1 and CDR2 sequences are LNHDA and SQIVND (reference sequence). Trimming left V 6 bases short and J 3 bases short, with 12 bases between. The CDR3 spans 13 residues.

The rearrangement links TRBV6-5 to TRBJ1-6, with TRBD1 as a possible D gene (6 bases). The V gene lost 6 bases and the J gene lost 10 bases, with 16 bases spanning the gap. Per the germline V gene, CDR1 is MNHEY and CDR2 is SVGAGI. The CDR3 has 14 amino acids. CDR3 in DNA: TGTGCCAGCAGCCGGGGGGCAGGGCGGTCACCCCTCCACTTT. Its translation: CASSRGAGRSPLHF.

There are a few counts of this clone. This chain uses TRBV6-5 with TRBJ1-6, with TRBD1 matching 8 bases. Germline CDR1 reads MNHEY; CDR2 reads SVGAGI. There are 15 residues in the CDR3. With V trimmed by 6 bases and J by 7 bases, 8 bases remained unmatched. The CDR3: CASSTGTGGNSPLHF. In DNA, the CDR3 is TGTGCCAGCAGCACCGGGACAGGAGGCAATTCACCCCTCCACTTT.

There are a few counts of this clone. This rearrangement joins TRBV18 to TRBJ1-1, with TRBD1 as a possible D gene (5 bases). Trimming took 3 bases from V and 7 from J, leaving 9 bases between them. Germline-derived CDR1 and CDR2 are KGHSH and LQKENI. This CDR3 is 12 amino acids long. The CDR3 region is CASSPRQGEAFF. CDR3 coding DNA: TGTGCCAGCTCACCCCGGCAGGGTGAAGCTTTCTTT.

The chain uses TRBV7-2 and TRBJ2-5, with 8 bases that match TRBD1. Germline CDR1 is SGHTA and CDR2 is FQGNSA. V lost 5 bases, J lost 5 bases, and 7 bases stayed unmatched. The CDR3 extends over 14 amino acids. CDR3 protein: CASSRDRTRETQYF. Written as DNA, the CDR3 is TGTGCCAGCAGCAGGGACAGGACGCGGGAGACCCAGTACTTC.

The chain carries TRBV7-3 and TRBJ2-2; D is ambiguous. V was shortened by 2 bases and J by 3 bases, with 4 bases between the two germline ends. The CDR3 has 13 amino acids. Germline CDR1 and CDR2: SGHTA and FQGTGA. The CDR3 reads CASSLGDTGELFF. For the CDR3, the DNA is TGTGCCAGCAGCTTAGGGGACACCGGGGAGCTGTTTTTT.

This chain connects TRBV30 to TRBJ1-3; possibly TRBD1 for D (5 bases). Germline assignment: CDR1 GTSNPN and CDR2 SVGIG (reference sequence). The CDR3 is 15 residues long. Trimming left V 3 bases short and J 0 bases short, with 12 bases between. CDR3 loop: CAWSAGPRSGNTIYF. Written as DNA, the CDR3 is TGTGCCTGGAGCGCGGGACCGCGCTCTGGAAACACCATATATTTT.

V gene TRBV2 combines with J gene TRBJ2-7, with TRBD1 as a possible D gene (6 bases). CDR3 size: 14 residues. Germline loops: CDR1 SNHLY, CDR2 FYNNEI. Between the trimmed V and J ends, which lost 7 bases and 2 bases, there was a span of 15 bases. The CDR3 sequence is CASTEDSIAYEQYF. As DNA, the CDR3 is TGTGCCAGCACGGAGGACAGTATCGCCTACGAGCAGTACTTC.

The genes are TRBV11-2 and TRBJ2-5, with 10 positions matching TRBD1. Germline assignment: CDR1 SGHAT and CDR2 FQNNGV. Losses at the gene ends were 5 bases for V and 1 base for J; bases not matched to a gene: 10. There are 17 residues in the CDR3. This CDR3 reads CASSRGTGVLLQETQYF. The CDR3, as DNA: TGTGCCAGCAGCAGAGGGACAGGGGTTTTACTCCAAGAGACCCAGTACTTC.

CDR3 sequence reads: CASSAGDREGSYEQYF. The CDR3 nucleotides are TGTGCCAGCAGCGCCGGGGACAGGGAAGGATCCTACGAGCAGTACTTC. The chain joins TRBV9 to TRBJ2-7; 9 positions match TRBD1. V gave up 3 bases and J gave up 1 base; unmatched junction bases: 8. The CDR3 is 16 residues long. Per germline, CDR1 SGDLS and CDR2 YYNGEE.

The rearrangement joins TRBV10-3 to TRBJ1-1; D not certain. The CDR3 consists of 12 residues. The V and J ends lost 6 bases and 7 bases respectively, with 12 bases between them. CDR1 and CDR2 (germline): ENHRY, SYGVKD. CDR3 DNA sequence: TGTGCCATCAGCGAGGACTGGGGTGAAGCTTTCTTT. This gives the protein CAISEDWGEAFF.

The chain recombines TRBV6-6 with TRBJ2-5, with TRBD1 as a possible D gene (5 bases). Trimming left V 7 bases short and J 2 bases short, with 11 bases between. The CDR3 consists of 13 residues. Germline assignment: CDR1 MNHNY and CDR2 SVGAGI (reference sequence). The CDR3 protein is CASMTDFQETQYF. The CDR3 nucleotides are TGTGCCAGCATGACAGACTTTCAAGAGACCCAGTACTTC.

V gene TRBV4-2 combines with J gene TRBJ2-5, with D perhaps matching TRBD2 (6 bases). Trimming took 5 bases from V and 1 from J, leaving 14 bases between them. Looked up from germline, CDR1 is LGHNA and CDR2 is YNFKEQ. The CDR3 spans 15 residues. The CDR3 loop is CASSEGLSFQETQYF. CDR3 DNA sequence: TGTGCCAGCAGCGAAGGACTATCCTTCCAAGAGACCCAGTACTTC.

The chain combines TRBV10-3 with TRBJ2-7; 9 bases line up with TRBD1. V was pared by 3 bases and J by 0 bases, with 6 bases of the junction left unmatched. Germline V gene data show CDR1 as ENHRY and CDR2 as SYGVKD. The length of the CDR3 is 16 residues. The DNA of the CDR3 is TGTGCCATCAGTGATATTTGGGACAGGGCCTCCTACGAGCAGTACTTC. Translating it yields CAISDIWDRASYEQYF.

This chain connects TRBV30 to TRBJ1-4, with D perhaps matching TRBD1 (5 bases). Trimming left V 0 bases short and J 8 bases short, with 13 bases between. This CDR3 spans 14 amino acids. The germline CDR1 and CDR2 sequences are GTSNPN and SVGIG (reference sequence). CDR3 region: CAWSVQGVGEKLFF. DNA for the CDR3: TGTGCCTGGAGTGTACAAGGGGTGGGAGAAAAACTGTTTTTT. Full variable domain (outside the CDR3, taken from reference TRBV30 and TRBJ1-4): SQTIHQWPATLVQPVGSPLSLECTVEGTSNPNLYWYRQAAGRGLQLLFYSVGIGQISSEVPQNLSASRPQDRQFILSSKKLLLSDSGFYLCAWSVQGVGEKLFFGSGTQLSVL.

This clone appeared a few times. This rearrangement joins TRBV5-1 to TRBJ2-3, with 8 bases fitting TRBD1. V was clipped by 6 bases and J by 4 bases; unmatched bases: 7. The CDR3 totals 14 residues. Germline V CDR1 and CDR2: SGHRS, YFSETQ. The CDR3 here is CASTDRGGSDTQYF. Here the CDR3 DNA reads TGCGCCAGCACCGACAGGGGAGGATCAGATACGCAGTATTTT.

The chain combines TRBV19 with TRBJ1-3; D is possibly TRBD1 (6 bases). The germline CDR1 and CDR2 sequences are LNHDA and SQIVND (reference sequence). This CDR3 spans 15 amino acids. V lost 6 bases and J lost 0, with 12 bases in between. The CDR3 here is CASSNGQYSGNTIYF. CDR3 sequence (DNA): TGTGCCAGTAGCAACGGACAGTACTCTGGAAACACCATATATTTT.

The V gene is TRBV2, the J gene TRBJ2-5; 13 bases are a match to TRBD2. J lost 2 bases, V lost 6 bases, and 3 bases had no gene match. Germline CDR1 and CDR2: SNHLY and FYNNEI. This CDR3 spans 15 amino acids. CDR3 sequence (DNA): TGTGCCAGCAGGGGGACTAGCGGGGCTCAAGAGACCCAGTACTTC. Translated: CASRGTSGAQETQYF.

The V and J genes are TRBV9 and TRBJ2-1; maybe TRBD1 (7 bases). The germline CDR1 and CDR2 sequences are SGDLS and YYNGEE. V was cut by 4 bases and J by 6 bases, with 14 bases left in between. The CDR3 runs to 14 residues. The CDR3 spells CASSPRDRANEQFF. CDR3 in DNA: TGTGCCAGCAGCCCGCGGGACAGAGCCAATGAGCAGTTCTTC.

This chain links TRBV10-3 with TRBJ2-7; the D is unclear. Germline V lookup: CDR1 ENHRY, CDR2 SYGVKD. CDR3 size: 12 residues. The ends were cut back, 8 bases at V and 2 bases at J, with 10 bases in the middle. The chain's CDR3 is CAIGSVPYEQYF. The CDR3 bases are TGTGCCATCGGATCCGTCCCCTACGAGCAGTACTTC.

The genes are TRBV5-6 and TRBJ2-7; D is tentatively TRBD1 or TRBD2 (6 bases each). CDR3 length: 14 residues. Trimming removed 5 bases at V and 2 bases at J, with 14 bases between. CDR1 is SGHDT, CDR2 YYEEEE, per germline. DNA for the CDR3: TGTGCCAGCAGGCGAGGGGGGCGCACCTACGAGCAGTACTTC. This encodes CASRRGGRTYEQYF. Full variable domain (outside the CDR3, taken from reference TRBV5-6 and TRBJ2-7): DAGVTQSPTHLIKTRGQQVTLRCSPKSGHDTVSWYQQALGQGPQFIFQYYEEEERQRGNFPDRFSGHQFPNYSSELNVNALLLGDSALYLCASRRGGRTYEQYFGPGTRLTVT.

This sequence joins TRBV19 and TRBJ1-5, with D possibly matching TRBD1 (6 bases). This CDR3 has 14 residues. Germline assignment: CDR1 LNHDA and CDR2 SQIVND (reference sequence). V was clipped by 4 bases and J by 3 bases, with 10 bases between them. In nucleotides, the CDR3 is TGTGCCAGTAGTACGGACAGCTACAATCAGCCCCAGCATTTT. As protein: CASSTDSYNQPQHF.

Here the CDR3 reads CASSHNTGGANGYTF. The CDR3, as DNA: TGTGCCAGCAGCCATAATACAGGGGGCGCAAATGGCTACACCTTC. The V call is TRBV5-5, the J call TRBJ1-2; 9 bases fit TRBD1. Looked up from germline, CDR1 is SGHKS and CDR2 is YYEKEE (reference sequence). Unmatched junction bases numbered 10, after V lost 4 bases and J lost 6 bases. This CDR3 has 15 amino acids. The whole variable domain, remainder taken from reference TRBV5-5 and TRBJ1-2, is DAGVTQSPTHLIKTRGQQVTLRCSPISGHKSVSWYQQVLGQGPQFIFQYYEKEERGRGNFPDRFSARQFPNYSSELNVNALLLGDSALYLCASSHNTGGANGYTFGSGTRLTVV.

The chain links TRBV6-5 to TRBJ2-2; TRBD2 agrees at 11 bases. With V trimmed by 7 bases and J by 6 bases, 7 bases remained unmatched. CDR1 MNHEY and CDR2 SVGAGI come from the germline V gene. This CDR3 has 15 residues. DNA of the CDR3: TGTGCCAGCAAGACGATAGCGGGGGGGCCCGGGGAGCTGTTTTTT. This sequence encodes CASKTIAGGPGELFF.

This rearrangement joins TRBV21-1 to TRBJ2-7; the table calls TRBD1, which could not be checked here. TRBV21-1 is recorded as a pseudogene. The length of the CDR3 is 16 residues. The CDR3 spells CASRTRQDLSEYEQYF. The CDR3 nucleotides read TGTGCCAGCAGGACGAGACAGGACTTAAGCGAATACGAGCAGTACTTC.

V and J are TRBV27 and TRBJ1-4, with D maybe TRBD1 (5 bases). Germline V gene lookup returns CDR1 MNHEY and CDR2 SMNVEV (reference sequence). Trimming shortened V by 8 bases and J by 0 bases, and 16 bases separated the two germline ends. The CDR3 has 16 residues. The CDR3 DNA reads TGTGCCAGCGGATATGATAGACAGACAACTAATGAAAAACTGTTTTTT. Translating it yields CASGYDRQTTNEKLFF.

The gene calls are TRBV6-5 and TRBJ2-7; 14 bases map to TRBD2. V lost 4 bases to trimming and J lost 2 bases; unmatched junction nucleotides: 4. CDR1 is MNHEY, CDR2 SVGAGI, per germline. There are 16 residues in the CDR3. CDR3 sequence reads: CASSSGTSGRTYEQYF. DNA of the CDR3: TGTGCCAGCAGTTCCGGGACTAGCGGGAGAACCTACGAGCAGTACTTC.